This T cell receptor beta chain was observed in a study of cytomegalovirus exposure and HLA in healthy donors. Study summary: Genetic ancestry analysis placed over 65% of the 400 or so donors that were genotyped in the Caucasian-associated cluster. Findings of the study overall: The study had only CMV serostatus as immune exposure information. Common viral pathogens seemed, in a later analysis, to connect with several of the most significant clusters.

This PCR relied on a set of 60 Vbeta primers and 13 Jbeta primers. The repertoire was sequenced with immunoSEQ multiplex PCR; TCRdb's copy has only in-frame clones and lacks some. The table includes about 170,000 clones, around 78% detected once. This clone has only one observation. Antigen specificity is unknown. The receptor comes from a woman younger than 45 in good health and CMV-seropositive. Material for sequencing was PBMCs.

In DNA, the CDR3 is TGTGCCAGCAGCGCGCAAACAGGGGACCCAAACTCCTACGAGCAGTACTTC. This sequence encodes CASSAQTGDPNSYEQYF. The chain combines TRBV7-2 with TRBJ2-7, with 7 bases fitting TRBD1. The CDR3 totals 17 residues. CDR1 is SGHTA and CDR2 is FQGNSA in the germline V gene. V lost 5 bases, J lost 0 bases, and 13 bases stayed unmatched.